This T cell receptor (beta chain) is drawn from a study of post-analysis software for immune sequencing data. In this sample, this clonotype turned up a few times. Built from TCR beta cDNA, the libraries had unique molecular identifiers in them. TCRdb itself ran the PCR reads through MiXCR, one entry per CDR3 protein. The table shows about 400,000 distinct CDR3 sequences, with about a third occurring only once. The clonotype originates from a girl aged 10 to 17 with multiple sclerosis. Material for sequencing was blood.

CDR3 DNA sequence: TGTGCCAGCAGCTTAGTGGGGGGAGACAATGAGCAGTTCTTC. Its translation: CASSLVGGDNEQFF. The chain combines TRBV7-9 with TRBJ2-1; D perhaps matches TRBD2 (6 bases). V dropped 1 base and J dropped 5 bases, with 9 bases sitting between them. Per the germline V gene, CDR1 is SEHNR and CDR2 is FQNEAQ (reference sequence). The CDR3 runs 14 residues.